One T cell receptor beta chain is described in this entry. These data originate in a study of blood T cell repertoires in COVID-19. Turning to the study itself: Spain, Italy and the United States supplied samples that represented acute and convalescent COVID-19.

Cohorts were determined from participant-reported clinical history. Methods used by the authors: Reference gene primer amplification gave estimated nucleated cell counts. TCRdb's table, derived via immunoSEQ multiplex PCR, lists solely in-frame clones and lacks some. The V and J calls and clone size come from that table; D and trimming were worked out from the DNA. The repertoire consists of some 270,000 clones, with 80% to 90% occurring once and the leading ten covering 3% to 3.5%. V lost 1 base and J lost 9; bases outside the gene matches: 3. This CDR3 contains 15 residues. Germline V gives CDR1 MGHRA, CDR2 YSYEKL.

The source material was PBMCs or T cells enriched from blood (not recorded which). This TCR derives from a woman between 40 and 55 years old who had been exposed to COVID-19. V and J are TRBV4-1 and TRBJ2-2; 12 bases match TRBD1. CDR3 in DNA: TGCGCCAGCAGCCAAGGGGACAGGGGGCAAAGGGAGCTGTTTTTT. Protein: CASSQGDRGQRELFF.